These T cell receptor beta chains were read from a single sample in a study of blood T cell repertoires in COVID-19. Using immunoSEQ multiplex PCR, the repertoire was profiled, and TCRdb retains in-frame clones only, with some absent. The data show about 270,000 clones, approximately 92% seen once. The sequenced material came from PBMCs or T cells enriched from blood (not recorded which). The receptors stem from a woman under 30 who had recovered from COVID-19. CDR3s include the opening cysteine and the closing phenylalanine or tryptophan.

CDR3: CASSPRTRGDTQYF
J: TRBJ2-3
V: TRBV7-3

CDR3: CASSPRRGQGNQPQHF
J: TRBJ1-5
V: TRBV18

CDR3: CATSDNTGANVLTF
J: TRBJ2-6
V: TRBV24-1

CDR3: CASSPTGNTEAFF
J: TRBJ1-1
V: TRBV18

CDR3: CASSQELARTDTQYF
J: TRBJ2-3
V: TRBV3-1/TRBV3-2

CDR3: CAIGQSSGNTIYF
J: TRBJ1-3
V: TRBV12-3/TRBV12-4

CDR3: CASSEEGPGRETQYF
J: TRBJ2-5
V: TRBV2

CDR3: CASSPESVKQFF
J: TRBJ2-1
V: TRBV7-2

CDR3: CATSTRHSEQYF
J: TRBJ2-7
V: TRBV15

CDR3: CASSLRGQETQYF
J: TRBJ2-5
V: TRBV19

CDR3: CAISAGDTQYF
J: TRBJ2-3
V: TRBV10-3

CDR3: CASSMLSGGNQPQHF
J: TRBJ1-5
V: TRBV5-6

CDR3: CASSWGHNYEQYF
J: TRBJ2-7
V: TRBV5-6

CDR3: CSVEDEGDSTEAFF
J: TRBJ1-1
V: TRBV29-1

CDR3: CASRPLPPTREKLFF
J: TRBJ1-4
V: TRBV19

CDR3: CASRQFQETQYF
J: TRBJ2-5
V: TRBV2

CDR3: CASSLDAPDNTDTQYF
J: TRBJ2-3
V: TRBV11-2

CDR3: CASSLAWTGDRYEQYF
J: TRBJ2-7
V: TRBV7-2

CDR3: CASSLAKPTALRETQYF
J: TRBJ2-5
V: TRBV7-8

CDR3: CASSLSGRGGGYGYTF
J: TRBJ1-2
V: TRBV27

CDR3: CASSLGGTGLNQPQHF
J: TRBJ1-5
V: TRBV28

CDR3: CASSLVGGIYGYTF
J: TRBJ1-2
V: TRBV27

CDR3: CASSVDRGVQETQYF
J: TRBJ2-5
V: TRBV2

CDR3: CASSQEAGTTGDEQFF
J: TRBJ2-1
V: TRBV4-1

CDR3: CASSQRDANTGELFF
J: TRBJ2-2
V: TRBV4-1

CDR3: CASSYSIGGRNYGYTF
J: TRBJ1-2
V: TRBV6-5

CDR3: CASSLGASGVADTQYF
J: TRBJ2-3
V: TRBV7-7